This T cell receptor (beta chain) appears in the sequencing data of a study of blood T cell repertoires in COVID-19. Study context: PBMCs, B-cell-depleted T cells, or T cells provided the cDNA or gDNA that made up the material.

Germline CDR1 LGHDT, CDR2 YNNKEL (reference sequence). The CDR3 sequence is 13 residues long. The ends were cut back, 5 bases at V and 1 base at J, with 6 bases in the middle. Method: immunoSEQ multiplex PCR; TCRdb's copy keeps in-frame clones and lacks some. Found here are 45,000 to 55,000 clones, 84% of them singletons; the top ten hold around 1.4%. The genes are TRBV3-1 (or the pseudogene TRBV3-2) and TRBJ2-4; D may be TRBD2 (5 bases). This sequence was found in a man aged 50 to 59 with acute or convalescent COVID-19. Input material: peripheral blood. The CDR3 protein is CASSTGAKNIQYF. The CDR3 DNA reads as TGTGCCAGCAGCACGGGGGCCAAAAACATTCAGTACTTC.